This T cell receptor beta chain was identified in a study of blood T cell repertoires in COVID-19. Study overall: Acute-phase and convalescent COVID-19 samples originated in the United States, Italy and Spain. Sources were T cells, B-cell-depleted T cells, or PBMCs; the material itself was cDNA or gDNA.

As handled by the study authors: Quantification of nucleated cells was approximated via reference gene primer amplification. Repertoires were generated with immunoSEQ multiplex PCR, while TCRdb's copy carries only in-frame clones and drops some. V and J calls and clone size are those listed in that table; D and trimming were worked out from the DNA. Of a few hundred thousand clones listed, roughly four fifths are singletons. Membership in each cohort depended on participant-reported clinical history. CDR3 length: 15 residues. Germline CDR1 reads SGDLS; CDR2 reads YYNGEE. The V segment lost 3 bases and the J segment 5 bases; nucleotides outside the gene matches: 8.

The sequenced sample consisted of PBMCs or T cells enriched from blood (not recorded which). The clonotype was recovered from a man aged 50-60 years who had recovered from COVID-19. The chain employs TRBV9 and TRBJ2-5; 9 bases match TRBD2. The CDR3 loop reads CASSAGVAGEETQYF. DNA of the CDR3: TGTGCCAGCAGCGCTGGAGTAGCGGGGGAGGAGACCCAGTACTTC.